The following is a TCR beta chain sequence with its context. The antigen is unknown. The PCR had 60 Vbeta and 13 Jbeta primers. Clones were sequenced by immunoSEQ multiplex PCR, and TCRdb holds only the in-frame ones, with some missing. The table shows tens of thousands of clones, with roughly 73% occurring only once. Trimming removed 1 base from V and 7 bases from J, with 11 bases in between. This CDR3 spans 15 amino acids. Germline V gene sequence: CDR1 SNHLY, CDR2 FYNNEI. The data were obtained in a study of cytomegalovirus exposure and HLA in healthy donors. Turning to the study itself: Tens of millions of unique TCRs from HLA-typed donors made up an early data release. Study-wide findings and caveats: Previous analysis showed most TCR beta V segments were productive about 90% or about 30% of the time. 150 or so TCR beta chains were listed as cytomegalovirus-associated. Diagnosis of cytomegalovirus status made by the classifier reportedly showed high specificity and sensitivity.

The chain is built from TRBV2 and TRBJ1-6; D gene ambiguous. Input material: PBMCs. The receptor was derived from a man between 35 and 55 years old in good health and CMV-seronegative. CDR3 sequence reads: CASSEGAGLNSPLHF. The CDR3 region has the DNA TGTGCCAGCAGTGAAGGTGCCGGTCTGAATTCACCCCTCCACTTT.